This paragraph covers one T cell receptor (beta chain) sequence. The specificity of this receptor is unknown. The input lacks base qualities; no much larger clone sits a single base away. The collaborating institutions used their own protocols to collect whole blood in K2EDTA tubes. For TCRbeta analysis, collaborator samples were shipped as frozen whole blood, as isolated PBMCs, or as DNA extracted from either sample type. This sample was included in a study of blood T cell repertoires in COVID-19 (dated by TCRdb to the early 2020s). Regarding the study in general: Collaborator samples came from the United States, Italy and Spain and covered acute and convalescent phases of COVID-19. The material from the prospective study consisted of cDNA or gDNA derived from T cells, B-cell-depleted T cells, or PBMCs. The dataset comprised deeply sampled blood TCRbeta repertoires from subjects exposed to, actively infected with, or recovered from COVID-19. The repertoires were released in a freely available public database intended as a resource for research on the immune response to SARS-CoV-2. The samples were drawn from two sources: the first 160 participants of the ongoing ImmuneRACE study, and 1,000 to 1,500 subjects contributed by 6 global collaborators. A de-identified subject ID, COVID-19 status, age in years and sex were almost always included in the sample metadata. HLA class I and class II types, where available, came from metadata supplied by the sample provider rather than from assay-based typing.

TCRbeta CDR3 regions were amplified from genomic DNA by means of the immunoSEQ Assay, a bias-controlled multiplex PCR. Per the original workflow: Within the assay, amplification of reference gene primers was used to estimate how many nucleated cells each sample contained. To quantify the absolute abundance of each unique TCRbeta CDR3 rearrangement, sequence reads were collapsed and filtered. For each sample, productive Simpson clonality was calculated as the square root of Simpson's diversity index over productive rearrangements. Sourced from immuneACCESS, this table was stored by TCRdb with only in-frame sequences that have V and J called. A share of the clones is absent; for the studies checked, an unresolved V gene accounts for under half, and the remainder has no known explanation. V and J calls and clone size are those listed in that table; D and trimming were worked out from the DNA. The sample table records about 200,000 clones; around 80% of these occur just once. The ten top clones hold roughly 13% of the sample.

Overall study outcomes, separate from this receptor: The amount of clinical and demographic metadata varied by source and participant and was provided uncurated.

Its CDR3 holds 15 amino acids, cysteine through phenylalanine. CDR3 DNA is the only sequence kept; it has 45 bases, read in frame from the first base. The junction shows trimming of 0 bases on V and 2 bases on J, plus 8 bases between the germline ends. According to the germline V gene (reference sequence), CDR1 reads SEHNR and CDR2 reads FQNEAQ. Recombination linked TRBV7-9 to TRBJ2-4; 6 matching bases give a weak D call of TRBD2. The clonotype was recovered from a human donor in a cohort sampled during active COVID-19. The material sequenced was peripheral blood. The CDR3: CASSLAREPKNIQYF. The DNA sequence is as follows: TGTGCCAGCAGCTTAGCGCGGGAACCCAAAAACATTCAGTACTTC.